The 17 T cell receptor beta chains below were found in one sample sequenced in a study of healthy donors' naive CD4 and CD8 T cells (dated by TCRdb to about 2015). The sequencing machine was a 454 GS FLX Titanium. TCR libraries were built from 400 to 500 ng of total RNA with a previously published linear amplification protocol. In-frame beta chains were kept once TCRdb had trimmed the public reads at Q25 with fastp and called clones with MiXCR. Every distinct CDR3 protein forms one entry, paired with its most common genes and DNA. This sample is represented by approximately 200,000 distinct CDR3 sequences; nearly 75% of them were singletons. 2.3% of the sample lies in the top ten. The sample was naive CD4+ and CD8+ T cells sorted from blood, pooled from several donors. The cell subset or site label of this sample denotes: FACS-sorted naive CD4+ (CD45RO-CD45RA+) and naive CD8+ (CD45RA+CD27bright) T cells. These receptor sequences come from a pool of human donors in good health; the sample pools cells from several healthy donors.

This clonotype was seen just once. The chain couples TRBV20-1 to TRBJ2-7; no firm D call. Germline values: CDR1 DFQATT, CDR2 SNEGSKA (reference sequence). The CDR3 covers 14 residues. The V end lost 1 base, the J end lost 2 bases, and 12 bases lay between the germline ends. The CDR3 coding sequence is TGCAGTGCTAGAGGAGGCTACGGAACCTACGAGCAGTACTTC. It is translated as CSARGGYGTYEQYF.

The V gene is TRBV5-1, the J gene TRBJ1-5; no clear D gene. The CDR3 has 14 residues. Germline V lookup: CDR1 SGHRS, CDR2 YFSETQ. V was pared by 0 bases and J by 4 bases, with 8 bases between. Written as DNA, the CDR3 is TGCGCCAGCAGCTTGGGTCTCGGAAATCAGCCCCAGCATTTT. Protein sequence: CASSLGLGNQPQHF.

The gene calls are TRBV29-1 and TRBJ2-3; TRBD2 agrees at 11 bases. V shed 5 bases, J shed 0 bases, and the junction held 7 bases outside the gene matches. Germline CDR1 and CDR2: SQVTM and ANQGSEA. This CDR3 spans 16 amino acids. The CDR3 region is CSVFLAGGSSTDTQYF. DNA for the CDR3: TGCAGCGTTTTCCTAGCGGGGGGTTCTAGCACAGATACGCAGTATTTT.

The rearrangement uses TRBV19 and TRBJ2-2; tentatively, D is TRBD2 (6 bases). Germline assignment: CDR1 LNHDA and CDR2 SQIVND (reference sequence). The V gene lost 6 bases and the J gene lost 3 bases, with 14 bases spanning the gap. The CDR3 has 15 residues. CDR3 in DNA: TGTGCCAGTAGGCGGGATGTGGGAGACACCGGGGAGCTGTTTTTT. The encoded protein is CASRRDVGDTGELFF.

The chain uses TRBV29-1 and TRBJ2-7; a weak D match, TRBD1 (6 bases). With 6 bases removed from V and 2 bases from J, the gap between germline ends came to 17 bases. The germline V gene encodes CDR1 SQVTM and CDR2 ANQGSEA. This CDR3 has 14 residues. The CDR3 nucleotides read TGCAGCGTCAGAAGGGGACACGGGGCCTACGAGCAGTACTTC. Translated, it gives CSVRRGHGAYEQYF.

This clonotype was recorded once. Here the CDR3 DNA reads TGTGCCAGCGGCAGGGGCCTCGGCTCCTACGAGCAGTACTTC. Encoded protein: CASGRGLGSYEQYF. The rearrangement joins TRBV27 to TRBJ2-7; D is perhaps TRBD1 (6 bases). The V and J ends lost 8 bases and 0 bases respectively, with 14 bases between them. This CDR3 contains 14 residues. The germline V gene has CDR1 MNHEY and CDR2 SMNVEV (reference sequence).

The chain combines TRBV27 with TRBJ1-2, with D unresolved. The length of the CDR3 is 13 residues. Looked up from germline, CDR1 is MNHEY and CDR2 is SMNVEV (reference sequence). With 2 bases removed from V and 1 base from J, the gap between germline ends came to 5 bases. CDR3 region: CASSLTLNYGYTF. The CDR3 DNA follows: TGTGCCAGCAGTTTAACCCTTAACTATGGCTACACCTTC.

The J gene is TRBJ2-1, the V gene TRBV12-3 or TRBV12-4; perhaps TRBD1 as D (6 bases). Trimming took 4 bases from V and 2 from J, leaving 12 bases between them. The length of the CDR3 is 15 residues. As DNA, the CDR3 is TGTGCCAGCAGTTCGACAGGTTTTCCCTACAATGAGCAGTTCTTC. This codes for CASSSTGFPYNEQFF.

Only a few counts were recorded for this clonotype. V usage is TRBV12-3 or TRBV12-4 and J usage is TRBJ1-2, with a possible D match to TRBD1 (5 bases). The CDR3 spans 13 residues. V lost 3 bases and J lost 8, with 13 bases in between. The CDR3 loop is CASSLRGRAGYTF. The CDR3 nucleotides read TGTGCCAGCAGTTTGAGGGGCAGGGCGGGCTACACCTTC.

CDR3 coding DNA: TGTGCCAGCAGGACAGACAGGACCGCTAATGAAAAACTGTTTTTT. It codes for CASRTDRTANEKLFF. V gene TRBV2 combines with J gene TRBJ1-4, with D possibly being TRBD1 (6 bases). The CDR3 consists of 15 residues. Germline CDR1 reads SNHLY; CDR2 reads FYNNEI. Trimming took off 6 bases at V and 3 bases at J, with 14 bases between the two ends.

This clonotype occurred a few times. The J gene is TRBJ1-1, the V gene TRBV27; D unresolved. The germline CDR1 and CDR2 sequences are MNHEY and SMNVEV (reference sequence). V gave up 5 bases and J gave up 0 bases, with 13 bases separating them. The CDR3 spans 15 residues. The chain's CDR3 is CASSPPAAMNTEAFF. For the CDR3, the DNA is TGTGCCAGCAGTCCCCCCGCGGCCATGAACACTGAAGCTTTCTTT.

This chain connects TRBV6-5 to TRBJ2-3; D uncertain. V lost 6 bases and J 2 bases, leaving 18 bases between the germline ends. The CDR3 is 16 residues long. Germline V CDR1 and CDR2: MNHEY, SVGAGI. CDR3 sequence: CASRPNTLNPTDTQYF. In DNA, the CDR3 is TGTGCCAGCAGGCCCAATACTCTCAACCCCACAGATACGCAGTATTTT.

The V and J genes are TRBV29-1 and TRBJ2-3; 8 nucleotides match TRBD2. CDR3 length: 17 residues. The germline CDR1 and CDR2 sequences are SQVTM and ANQGSEA. With V trimmed by 4 bases and J by 2 bases, 14 bases remained unmatched. The CDR3 DNA reads as TGCAGCGTTGTGGGGGTATGGAGCGGGGGCAACACAGATACGCAGTATTTT. The encoded protein is CSVVGVWSGGNTDTQYF.

The chain employs TRBV6-5 and TRBJ2-7; D is ambiguous. From germline, CDR1 is MNHEY and CDR2 SVGAGI. The length of the CDR3 is 14 residues. The V end was cut by 7 bases, the J end by 0 bases, with 13 bases between. In DNA, the CDR3 is TGTGCCAGCAAGCCGGTGGGATCCTCCTACGAGCAGTACTTC. Protein product: CASKPVGSSYEQYF.

The rearrangement links TRBV6-2 or TRBV6-3 to TRBJ1-1; TRBD1 aligns across 7 bases. The CDR3 spans 12 residues. Germline V CDR1 and CDR2: MNHEY, SVGEGT. Germline trimming cut 5 bases from V and 7 bases from J; bases unmatched to any gene: 4. The CDR3 coding sequence is TGTGCCAGCAGTCAAGGGGGCCGTGAAGCTTTCTTT. It encodes CASSQGGREAFF.

The chain recombines TRBV29-1 with TRBJ1-1; no firm D call. V lost 3 bases and J lost 0, with 11 bases in between. From germline, CDR1 is SQVTM and CDR2 ANQGSEA. CDR3 length equals 14 residues. CDR3 nucleotide sequence: TGCAGCGTTGACGGTCAGTTCATGAACACTGAAGCTTTCTTT. This encodes CSVDGQFMNTEAFF.

The rearrangement links TRBV29-1 to TRBJ1-2; no clear D gene. The ends were cut back, 8 bases at V and 4 bases at J, with 14 bases in the middle. This CDR3 has 12 amino acids. Germline V gene sequence: CDR1 SQVTM, CDR2 ANQGSEA. The CDR3 nucleotides are TGCAGCACCATGTCCGAGAGCTATGGCTACACCTTC. It specifies CSTMSESYGYTF.